This record covers a single T cell receptor (beta chain). Antigen specificity is unknown. V was pared by 5 bases and J by 7 bases, with 11 bases between. Germline lookup yields CDR1 SEHNR and CDR2 FQNEAQ (reference sequence). CDR3 length: 12 amino acids. This sample is drawn from a study of vaccination and CD4 T cells after COVID-19. The overall study: Across the group, participants received two doses of either BNT162b2 or mRNA-1273 vaccine.

Indicated treatment: roughly nine-day PBMC culture with coronavirus spike peptide pools or control peptides (ViraFEST assay). Sequencing of cultured CD4+ T cell DNA used the Oncomine TCR Beta short-read assay. TCRdb itself ran the PCR reads through MiXCR, one entry per CDR3 protein. The data contain 15,000 to 20,000 distinct CDR3 sequences, 45% to 60% of them singletons. The sequenced sample was CD4+ T cells from blood, cultured in vitro, obtained before SARS-CoV-2 vaccination. The chain is built from TRBV7-9 and TRBJ1-2; possible D gene TRBD1, 5 bases. The receptor's source is a human donor who had recovered from COVID-19. CDR3 residues: CASSMEGFGYTF. The CDR3 region has the DNA TGTGCCAGCAGCATGGAGGGGTTTGGCTACACCTTC.